The 18 T cell receptor beta chains below come from one sample, sequenced in a study of T cell responses to AZD1222 COVID-19 vaccine. TCRdb's table, derived via immunoSEQ multiplex PCR, lists solely in-frame clones and lacks some. The sample data list about 140,000 clones. Sample: peripheral blood. These receptors were collected from an adult in good health.

V and J are TRBV28 and TRBJ1-1; 9 nucleotides align to TRBD1. After removal of 0 bases from V and 4 bases from J, the junction contained 6 bases not matched to a gene. The length of the CDR3 is 16 residues. CDR1 and CDR2 (germline): MDHEN, SYDVKM. CDR3 loop: CASSLWTGGGGTEAFF. CDR3 sequence (DNA): TGTGCCAGCAGTTTATGGACAGGGGGTGGTGGCACTGAAGCTTTCTTT.

J is TRBJ2-1 and V is TRBV19; weak D call: TRBD2 (6 bases). The CDR3 totals 14 residues. Trimming shortened V by 3 bases and J by 7 bases, and 13 bases separated the two germline ends. Germline V gene sequence: CDR1 LNHDA, CDR2 SQIVND (reference sequence). CDR3 sequence (DNA): TGTGCCAGTAGTATGGGGGGACTTATAAATGAGCAGTTCTTC. Amino acid sequence: CASSMGGLINEQFF. Combining the CDR3 with reference TRBV19 and TRBJ2-1 gives the whole variable domain DGGITQSPKYLFRKEGQNVTLSCEQNLNHDAMYWYRQDPGQGLRLIYYSQIVNDFQKGDIAEGYSVSREKKESFPLTVTSAQKNPTAFYLCASSMGGLINEQFFGPGTRLTVL.

This rearrangement joins TRBV5-1 to TRBJ2-1; TRBD2 matches 11 bases. The CDR3 sequence is 16 residues long. V was pared by 7 bases and J by 5 bases, with 11 bases of the junction left unmatched. Germline values: CDR1 SGHRS, CDR2 YFSETQ. The CDR3, as DNA: TGCGCCAGCCTAGACCTAGCGGGGGGTGCCCACAATGAGCAGTTCTTC. Translated, it gives CASLDLAGGAHNEQFF. The complete variable domain, with remaining parts taken from reference TRBV5-1 and TRBJ2-1, reads KAGVTQTPRYLIKTRGQQVTLSCSPISGHRSVSWYQQTPGQGLQFLFEYFSETQRNKGNFPGRFSGRQFSNSRSEMNVSTLELGDSALYLCASLDLAGGAHNEQFFGPGTRLTVL.

The chain recombines TRBV7-8 with TRBJ1-3; TRBD1 matches at 7 bases. The CDR3 runs 19 residues. V shed 4 bases and J 4 bases; nucleotides not matched to a gene: 19. CDR1 and CDR2 (germline): SGHVS, FQNEAQ. Here the CDR3 DNA reads TGTGCCAGCAGCTCCAAAAACGACAGGGCCTCCCTCGAAGGAAACACCATATATTTT. This translates into CASSSKNDRASLEGNTIYF.

This rearrangement joins TRBV6-2 or TRBV6-3 to TRBJ1-5; D not resolved. CDR3 length equals 13 residues. Germline CDR1 is MNHEY and CDR2 is SVGEGT. V lost 5 bases, J lost 0 bases, and 5 bases lay in between. The CDR3 nucleotides are TGTGCCAGCAGTCAACTTAGCAATCAGCCCCAGCATTTT. Its protein is CASSQLSNQPQHF.

The chain carries TRBV13 and TRBJ1-3; 7 nucleotides agree with TRBD1. Trimming at V came to 5 bases and at J to 2 bases, leaving 15 bases not matched to a gene. The CDR3 extends over 18 amino acids. The germline CDR1 and CDR2 sequences are PRHDT and FYEKMQ (reference sequence). The CDR3 DNA is TGTGCCAGCAGCCATGCCCCCGTCTCAGGGGGACCTGGAAACACCATATATTTT. This sequence encodes CASSHAPVSGGPGNTIYF.

The chain links TRBV6-7 to TRBJ1-5, with D maybe TRBD1 (6 bases). TRBV6-7 is classed as an ORF, of uncertain function. Between the trimmed V and J ends, which lost 6 bases and 2 bases, there was a span of 11 bases. This CDR3 spans 14 amino acids. CDR3: CASSPRGGNQPQHF. Written as DNA, the CDR3 is TGTGCCAGCAGCCCCAGGGGTGGCAATCAGCCCCAGCATTTT.

V is TRBV2 and J is TRBJ2-5; TRBD2 matches 12 bases. The CDR3 sequence is 16 residues long. Per germline, CDR1 SNHLY and CDR2 FYNNEI. V shed 4 bases and J 7 bases; nucleotides not matched to a gene: 10. CDR3 sequence (DNA): TGTGCCAGCAGTGTCCTCACTAGCGGGGGGTCCGGGACCCAGTACTTC. Protein: CASSVLTSGGSGTQYF.

The J gene is TRBJ1-2, the V gene TRBV9; 7 bases line up with TRBD1. This CDR3 region has 14 residues. V was pared by 0 bases and J by 9 bases, with 8 bases of the junction left unmatched. Germline V gene lookup returns CDR1 SGDLS and CDR2 YYNGEE. Here the CDR3 reads CASSVDTGVRSYTF. The CDR3 DNA reads TGTGCCAGCAGCGTAGACACAGGGGTGAGAAGCTACACCTTC.

The chain carries TRBV21-1 and TRBJ1-2. TRBV21-1 counts as a pseudogene. The CDR3 spans 13 residues. The CDR3 here is CASSKAWGYGYTF. CDR3 coding DNA: TGTGCCAGCAGCAAAGCCTGGGGCTATGGCTACACCTTC.

The rearrangement links TRBV2 to TRBJ1-2; 8 positions agree with TRBD1. The CDR3 covers 13 residues. CDR1 is SNHLY, CDR2 FYNNEI, per germline. The V and J ends lost 3 bases and 9 bases, in that order; junction bases with no gene match: 6. The CDR3 bases are TGTGCCAGCAGTGACAGGGGGCGGTCGAGCTACACCTTC. This encodes CASSDRGRSSYTF.

This chain joins TRBV27 and TRBJ2-2; D perhaps matches TRBD1 (5 bases). The CDR3 has 16 residues. Trimming removed 3 bases from V and 4 bases from J, with 15 bases in between. The germline V gene has CDR1 MNHEY and CDR2 SMNVEV (reference sequence). CDR3 nucleotide sequence: TGTGCCAGCAGTTTCTCGGGCAGGGTGGCCACCGGGGAGCTGTTTTTT. Its translation is CASSFSGRVATGELFF.

In nucleotides, the CDR3 is TGTGCCAGCACCGCCCCGGGACAGGGGTCTAATGTCGGAGGAAACAATGAGCAGTTCTTC. Amino acid sequence: CASTAPGQGSNVGGNNEQFF. The gene calls are TRBV2 and TRBJ2-1, with 10 positions matching TRBD1. This CDR3 is built from 20 residues. With V trimmed by 7 bases and J by 5 bases, 23 bases remained unmatched. Germline V gene sequence: CDR1 SNHLY, CDR2 FYNNEI.

The V call is TRBV3-1 (or the pseudogene TRBV3-2), the J call TRBJ1-1, with TRBD1 as a possible D gene (6 bases). CDR1 is LGHDT and CDR2 is YNNKEL in the germline V gene (reference sequence). The length of the CDR3 is 13 residues. With 1 base removed from V and 4 bases from J, the gap between germline ends came to 7 bases. CDR3: CASSQGRGTEAFF. As DNA, the CDR3 is TGTGCCAGCAGCCAAGGCAGGGGCACTGAAGCTTTCTTT.

The J gene is TRBJ1-1, the V gene TRBV6-6; 7 bases are shared with TRBD1. The V segment lost 2 bases and the J segment 5 bases; nucleotides outside the gene matches: 8. The CDR3 has 15 residues. The germline gives CDR1 MNHNY, CDR2 SVGAGI (reference sequence). The CDR3 nucleotides read TGTGCCAGCAGTTACCCCGACAGGGCCCCTACTGAAGCTTTCTTT. Protein sequence: CASSYPDRAPTEAFF.

The chain links TRBV18 to TRBJ2-1, with D perhaps TRBD1 (5 bases). V lost 2 bases and J lost 8, with 10 bases in between. The CDR3 totals 13 residues. Germline values: CDR1 KGHSH, CDR2 LQKENI. CDR3 sequence: CASSPSQGDEQFF. As DNA, the CDR3 is TGTGCCAGCTCACCAAGCCAGGGTGATGAGCAGTTCTTC.

This chain links TRBV6-5 with TRBJ1-2, with 10 positions matching TRBD1. The germline V gene encodes CDR1 MNHEY and CDR2 SVGAGI. The CDR3 consists of 16 residues. J gave up 7 bases and V 2 bases, and 10 bases lay outside the gene matches. The CDR3, as DNA: TGTGCCAGCAGTTACAGGGAATCGTGGGACAGGGGTGGCTACACCTTC. Translated, it gives CASSYRESWDRGGYTF.

The V call is TRBV6-2 or TRBV6-3, the J call TRBJ1-5; D call uncertain. The CDR3 extends over 14 amino acids. Germline CDR1 reads MNHEY; CDR2 reads SVGEGT. Trimming removed 6 bases from V and 2 bases from J, with 11 bases in between. CDR3 sequence: CASSPRVGNQPQHF. CDR3 nucleotides: TGTGCCAGCAGCCCCCGGGTCGGCAATCAGCCCCAGCATTTT.